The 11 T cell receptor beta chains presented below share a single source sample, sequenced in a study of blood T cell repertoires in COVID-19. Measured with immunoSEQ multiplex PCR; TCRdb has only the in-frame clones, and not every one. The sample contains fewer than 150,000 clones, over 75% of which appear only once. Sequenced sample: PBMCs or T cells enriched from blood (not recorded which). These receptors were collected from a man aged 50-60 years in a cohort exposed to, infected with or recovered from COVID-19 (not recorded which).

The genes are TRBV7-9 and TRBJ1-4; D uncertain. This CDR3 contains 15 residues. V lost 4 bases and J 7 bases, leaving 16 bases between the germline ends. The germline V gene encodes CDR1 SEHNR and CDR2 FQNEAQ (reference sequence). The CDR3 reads CASSSSFSGFEKLFF. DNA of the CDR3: TGTGCCAGCAGCTCCTCATTTAGTGGTTTTGAAAAACTGTTTTTT.

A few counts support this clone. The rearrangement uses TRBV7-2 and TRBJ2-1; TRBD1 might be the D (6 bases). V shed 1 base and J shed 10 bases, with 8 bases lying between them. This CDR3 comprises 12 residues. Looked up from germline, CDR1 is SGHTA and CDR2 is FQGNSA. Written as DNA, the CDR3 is TGTGCCAGCAGCTTAGAGGGGGACGAGCAGTTCTTC. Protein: CASSLEGDEQFF.

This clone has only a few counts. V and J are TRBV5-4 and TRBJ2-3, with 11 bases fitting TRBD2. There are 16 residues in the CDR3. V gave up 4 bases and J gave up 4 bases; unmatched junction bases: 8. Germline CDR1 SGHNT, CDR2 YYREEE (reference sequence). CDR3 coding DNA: TGTGCCAGCAGCAATCTAGCGGGGGGTGTTGCAGATACGCAGTATTTT. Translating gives CASSNLAGGVADTQYF.

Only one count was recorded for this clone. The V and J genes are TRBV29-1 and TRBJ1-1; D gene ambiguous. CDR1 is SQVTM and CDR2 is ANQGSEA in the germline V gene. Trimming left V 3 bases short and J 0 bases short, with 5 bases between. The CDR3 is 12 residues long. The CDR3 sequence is CSVDAVNTEAFF. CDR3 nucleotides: TGCAGCGTTGACGCAGTGAACACTGAAGCTTTCTTT.

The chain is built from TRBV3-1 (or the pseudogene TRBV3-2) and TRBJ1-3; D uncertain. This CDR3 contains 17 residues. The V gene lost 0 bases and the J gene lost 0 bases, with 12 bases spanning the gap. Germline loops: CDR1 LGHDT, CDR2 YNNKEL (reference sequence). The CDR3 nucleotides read TGTGCCAGCAGCCAAGACAGGTCAATCTCCTCTGGAAACACCATATATTTT. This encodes CASSQDRSISSGNTIYF.

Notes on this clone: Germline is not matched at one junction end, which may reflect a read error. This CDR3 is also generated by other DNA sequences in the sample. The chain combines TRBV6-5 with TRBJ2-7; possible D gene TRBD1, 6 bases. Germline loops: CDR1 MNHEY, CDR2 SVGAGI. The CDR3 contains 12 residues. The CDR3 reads CASGGHYYEQYF. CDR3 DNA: TGTGCCAGCGGGGGACACTACTACGAACAGTACTTC.

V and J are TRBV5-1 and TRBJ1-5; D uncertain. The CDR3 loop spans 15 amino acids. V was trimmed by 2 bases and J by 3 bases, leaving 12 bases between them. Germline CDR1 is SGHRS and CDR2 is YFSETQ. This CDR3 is CASSLTGDSNQPQHF. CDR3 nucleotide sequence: TGCGCCAGCAGCTTAACGGGAGATTCCAATCAGCCCCAGCATTTT.

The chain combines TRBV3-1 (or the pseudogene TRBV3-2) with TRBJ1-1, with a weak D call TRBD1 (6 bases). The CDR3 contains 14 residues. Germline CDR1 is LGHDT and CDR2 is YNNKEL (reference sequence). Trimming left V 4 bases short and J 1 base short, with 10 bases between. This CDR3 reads CASSLPTGNTEAFF. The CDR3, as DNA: TGTGCCAGCAGCCTACCGACAGGGAACACTGAAGCTTTCTTT.

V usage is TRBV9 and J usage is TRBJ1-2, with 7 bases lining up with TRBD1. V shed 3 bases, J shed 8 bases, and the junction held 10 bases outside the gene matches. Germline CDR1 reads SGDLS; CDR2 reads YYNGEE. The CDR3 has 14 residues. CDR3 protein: CASSGEQGPRGYTF. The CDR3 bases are TGTGCCAGCAGCGGAGAACAGGGGCCTAGGGGCTACACCTTC.

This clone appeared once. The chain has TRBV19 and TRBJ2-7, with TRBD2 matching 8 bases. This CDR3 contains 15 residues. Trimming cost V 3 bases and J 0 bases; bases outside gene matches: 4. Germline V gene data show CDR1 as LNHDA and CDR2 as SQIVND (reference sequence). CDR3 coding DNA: TGTGCCAGTAGTATCCGACTAGCGAGCTCCTACGAGCAGTACTTC. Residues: CASSIRLASSYEQYF.

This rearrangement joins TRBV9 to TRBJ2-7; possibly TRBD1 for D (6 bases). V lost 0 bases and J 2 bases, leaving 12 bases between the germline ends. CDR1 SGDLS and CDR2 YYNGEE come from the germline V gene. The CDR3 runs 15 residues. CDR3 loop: CASSVGREGAYEQYF. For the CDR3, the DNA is TGTGCCAGCAGCGTAGGTCGTGAGGGGGCCTACGAGCAGTACTTC.